The rows below give T cell receptor beta chains drawn from one sample of a study of cytomegalovirus exposure and HLA in healthy donors. Produced via immunoSEQ multiplex PCR; TCRdb's table is partial and in-frame only. This sample has 150,000 to 200,000 clones, with more than 75% found just once. What was sequenced was PBMCs. The receptors were gathered from a woman between 18 and 30 years old in good health and CMV-seronegative. CDR3s include the opening cysteine and the closing phenylalanine or tryptophan. The D gene is left open where the match is weak.

length: 15; V: TRBV2; J: TRBJ2-1; D: TRBD2; CDR3: CASSEGSGTTDEQFF
length: 14; V: TRBV2; J: TRBJ2-7; D: .; CDR3: CASTLERGAYEQYF
length: 18; V: TRBV9; J: TRBJ2-7; D: TRBD2; CDR3: CASSTGTSGRVVVHEQYF
length: 15; V: TRBV19; J: TRBJ1-1; D: .; CDR3: CASSSIQGWGTEAFF
length: 14; V: TRBV6-1; J: TRBJ2-5; D: TRBD1; CDR3: CASTTTGAQETQYF
length: 18; V: TRBV19; J: TRBJ1-5; D: .; CDR3: CASSIMGNRGNLNQPQHF
length: 13; V: TRBV19; J: TRBJ2-1; D: .; CDR3: CASSLASAYEQFF
length: 15; V: TRBV27; J: TRBJ2-1; D: TRBD2; CDR3: CASSLASGSYNEQFF
length: 15; V: TRBV10-1; J: TRBJ2-7; D: TRBD1; CDR3: CASSNAGTGLYEQYF
length: 14; V: TRBV29-1; J: TRBJ1-2; D: TRBD1; CDR3: CSARGGTGSYGYTF
length: 16; V: TRBV4-2; J: TRBJ1-1; D: TRBD1; CDR3: CASSQDPEGAYTEAFF
length: 18; V: TRBV5-6; J: TRBJ1-1; D: .; CDR3: CASSVEYRRGRLNTEAFF
length: 15; V: TRBV18; J: TRBJ1-4; D: .; CDR3: CASSLRDATNEKLFF
length: 13; V: TRBV19; J: TRBJ2-1; D: .; CDR3: CASSTSGSNEQFF
length: 15; V: TRBV11-2; J: TRBJ2-3; D: .; CDR3: CASSQSKGITDTQYF
length: 13; V: TRBV30; J: TRBJ1-2; D: .; CDR3: CAWTQAFNYGYTF
length: 17; V: TRBV5-1; J: TRBJ2-3; D: TRBD2; CDR3: CASSLQLAGTSTDTQYF
length: 13; V: TRBV6-1; J: TRBJ1-2; D: .; CDR3: CASSSPGIYGYTF
length: 13; V: TRBV7-6; J: TRBJ1-5; D: .; CDR3: CASSLEEDQPQHF